Below, 24 T cell receptor beta chains from the same sample are listed, as sequenced in a study of early T cells in non-severe SARS-CoV-2 infection (dated by TCRdb to the early 2020s). The library was prepared using 5' RACE. For sequencing, a NextSeq 500 was employed. The public reads were reanalyzed by TCRdb: fastp trimming at Q25, MiXCR alignment, in-frame beta chains only. Each record represents a unique CDR3 protein, reported with the most common genes and DNA among its rows. The sample data list about 110,000 distinct CDR3 sequences, and around an eighth of these were observed just once. The ten largest account for 3% to 3.5% of the sample. The source material was whole blood. The receptors derive from an adult who was a healthcare worker with PCR-confirmed SARS-CoV-2 infection or an uninfected control (not recorded which).

This clonotype was counted at least ten times. The chain couples TRBV5-4 to TRBJ2-1; possible D gene TRBD2, 5 bases. The CDR3 spans 16 residues. Between the trimmed V and J ends, which lost 4 bases and 0 bases, there was a span of 14 bases. The germline V gene has CDR1 SGHNT and CDR2 YYREEE (reference sequence). The CDR3 is CASSPYRGGSYNEQFF. The CDR3, as DNA: TGTGCCAGCAGCCCATACCGAGGAGGCTCCTACAATGAGCAGTTCTTC.

As to this clonotype: This may arise from a read error, as a much more abundant clone is one base away. CDR3 DNA sequence: TGTGCCAGCAGTTTTTCAGGGGGTAATGTGCAGTTCTTC. Its translation: CASSFSGGNVQFF. This chain links TRBV12-3 or TRBV12-4 with TRBJ2-1; TRBD1 aligns across 7 bases. CDR3 length: 13 amino acids.

This chain connects TRBV20-1 to TRBJ2-5; D might be TRBD2 (6 bases). CDR1 and CDR2 (germline): DFQATT, SNEGSKA (reference sequence). The CDR3 contains 12 residues. Trimming stripped 8 bases from V and 2 bases from J, with 12 bases between. The CDR3 sequence is CSTRRGQETQYF. CDR3 coding DNA: TGCAGTACACGCCGGGGGCAAGAGACCCAGTACTTC.

This clonotype showed up just a few times. At one end the junction does not follow the germline gene, possibly because of a read error. This sequence joins TRBV19 and TRBJ2-1, with 7 bases fitting TRBD1. This CDR3 is built from 15 residues. Germline-derived CDR1 and CDR2 are LNHDA and SQIVND (reference sequence). CDR3 region: CASSIQTGPYNEQFF. The CDR3 DNA follows: TGTGCCAGTAGTATTCAGACAGGGCCCTACAATGAGCAATTCTTC. Full variable domain (missing parts from reference TRBV19 and TRBJ2-1): DGGITQSPKYLFRKEGQNVTLSCEQNLNHDAMYWYRQDPGQGLRLIYYSQIVNDFQKGDIAEGYSVSREKKESFPLTVTSAQKNPTAFYLCASSIQTGPYNEQFFGPGTRLTVL.

This clonotype was seen only a few times. V and J are TRBV27 and TRBJ1-5, with 7 bases that match TRBD1. Germline V gene lookup returns CDR1 MNHEY and CDR2 SMNVEV (reference sequence). V was pared by 6 bases and J by 6 bases, with 8 bases of the junction left unmatched. The length of the CDR3 is 14 residues. The CDR3 loop reads CASRAPGGSQPQHF. The CDR3 bases are TGTGCCAGCAGGGCTCCAGGGGGTAGTCAGCCCCAGCATTTT.

This clonotype showed up just a few times. For the CDR3, the DNA is TGTGCCAGTAGTATTTTGGTGGGACTAGCGGTTACGAGCTCCTACAATGAGCAGTTCTTC. Protein: CASSILVGLAVTSSYNEQFF. The rearrangement links TRBV19 to TRBJ2-1, with 11 bases aligning to TRBD2. Germline V gives CDR1 LNHDA, CDR2 SQIVND (reference sequence). V gave up 3 bases and J gave up 0 bases; unmatched junction bases: 13. This CDR3 region has 20 residues.

CDR3 DNA sequence: TGTGCCAGCAGCCAAACAGGGGGCTCCTACAATGAGCAGTTCTTC. Encoded protein: CASSQTGGSYNEQFF. The V gene is TRBV4-2, the J gene TRBJ2-1; 8 nucleotides match TRBD1. V was clipped by 2 bases and J by 0 bases; unmatched bases: 0. This CDR3 has 15 residues. The V gene's germline CDR1 is LGHNA and CDR2 YNFKEQ.

This clonotype was observed a handful of times. This chain uses TRBV11-2 with TRBJ2-5; D is ambiguous. The CDR3 spans 14 residues. V lost 0 bases and J 4 bases, leaving 9 bases between the germline ends. Looked up from germline, CDR1 is SGHAT and CDR2 is FQNNGV. CDR3 nucleotides: TGTGCCAGCAGCTTAGATGGGTCAGGAGAGACCCAGTACTTC. Translating gives CASSLDGSGETQYF.

This clonotype has just a few counts. This sequence joins TRBV5-4 and TRBJ2-3; 12 bases fit TRBD2. The junction had 8 bases not matched to a gene; V was cut back by 6 bases and J by 6 bases. Germline CDR1 and CDR2: SGHNT and YYREEE (reference sequence). This CDR3 comprises 15 residues. CDR3 protein: CASNQLAGGPDTQYF. The CDR3 nucleotides read TGTGCCAGCAACCAACTAGCGGGAGGTCCGGATACGCAGTATTTT.

There are a few counts of this clonotype. The chain has TRBV10-2 and TRBJ2-4; possible D gene TRBD2, 5 bases. The length of the CDR3 is 12 residues. V was shortened by 5 bases and J by 9 bases, with 11 bases between the two germline ends. Germline V lookup: CDR1 WSHSY, CDR2 SAAADI. CDR3 DNA sequence: TGCGCCAGCAGTCGGGAACCAAGCATTCAGTACTTC. Its protein product is CASSREPSIQYF.

This clonotype came up many times. The rearrangement links TRBV7-6 to TRBJ1-1, with D perhaps TRBD1 (5 bases). CDR3 length equals 15 residues. The germline gives CDR1 SGHVS, CDR2 FNYEAQ. The V gene lost 1 base and the J gene lost 4 bases, with 13 bases spanning the gap. The CDR3 protein is CASSLGRGGSTEAFF. The CDR3 nucleotides are TGTGCCAGCAGCTTAGGGAGGGGAGGGAGCACTGAAGCTTTCTTT.

Only a few counts were recorded for this clonotype. The rearrangement uses TRBV25-1 and TRBJ2-7, with D unclear. Trimming took 1 base from V and 2 from J, leaving 15 bases between them. Germline CDR1 and CDR2: MGHDK and SYGVNS. CDR3 size: 16 residues. CDR3 sequence (DNA): TGTGCCAGCAGTGAATTCGGGCCACCATCCGCCTACGAGCAGTACTTC. It is translated as CASSEFGPPSAYEQYF.

Only one count was recorded for this clonotype. The V call is TRBV30, the J call TRBJ1-2, with D uncertain. Germline V CDR1 and CDR2: GTSNPN, SVGIG (reference sequence). Trimming shortened V by 3 bases and J by 8 bases, and 16 bases separated the two germline ends. The CDR3 length is 13 residues. The DNA of the CDR3 is TGTGCCTGGAGCGCCGGGCCAGAGTCGGGCTACACCTTC. This codes for CAWSAGPESGYTF.

The chain carries TRBV3-2 and TRBJ2-5; TRBD2 is the table's D call, not checked against the DNA. TRBV3-2 is a pseudogene locus. The CDR3 runs 18 residues. The CDR3 DNA sequence: TGTGCCAGCAGCCTAGGGAGGACTAGCGGGGGACATCAAGAGACCCAGTACTTC. Translation gives CASSLGRTSGGHQETQYF.

This clonotype has at least ten counts. The rearrangement links TRBV20-1 to TRBJ1-3; no reliable D call. Trimming stripped 4 bases from V and 0 bases from J, with 7 bases between. Germline V gene lookup returns CDR1 DFQATT and CDR2 SNEGSKA (reference sequence). The CDR3 runs to 13 residues. The DNA for the CDR3 is TGCAGTGCTAACGACCCCTCTGGAAACACCATATATTTT. This encodes CSANDPSGNTIYF.

There are a few counts of this clonotype. The chain has TRBV28 and TRBJ1-2; 8 bases fit TRBD1. The CDR3 length is 13 residues. The germline V gene encodes CDR1 MDHEN and CDR2 SYDVKM. Trimming at V came to 11 bases and at J to 4 bases, leaving 9 bases not matched to a gene. The CDR3 DNA sequence: TGTGCCGGCCGGGCAGGGGGCGGCTATGGCTACACCTTC. Translated: CAGRAGGGYGYTF.

In the case of this clonotype: This may come from a read error, since a much larger clone is one base off. The chain links TRBV6-1 to TRBJ2-2, with 7 bases matching TRBD2. V dropped 3 bases and J dropped 5; count of bases not matched to a gene: 6. Germline lookup yields CDR1 MNHNS and CDR2 SASEGT. This CDR3 comprises 15 residues. This CDR3 reads CASSDNSGPTGELFF. For the CDR3, the DNA is TGTGCCAGCAGTGACAATAGCGGGCCAACCGGGGAGCTGTTTTTT.

V gene TRBV7-9 combines with J gene TRBJ2-7; TRBD1 agrees at 9 bases. V shed 5 bases and J 0 bases; nucleotides not matched to a gene: 8. This CDR3 is built from 16 residues. In germline, CDR1 is SEHNR, CDR2 FQNEAQ (reference sequence). In DNA form, the CDR3 reads TGTGCCAGCAGCCCTCCCCGGGACAGGGACTCCTACGAGCAGTACTTC. Translating it yields CASSPPRDRDSYEQYF. Combining the CDR3 with reference TRBV7-9 and TRBJ2-7 gives the whole variable domain DTGVSQNPRHKITKRGQNVTFRCDPISEHNRLYWYRQTLGQGPEFLTYFQNEAQLEKSRLLSDRFSAERPKGSFSTLEIQRTEQGDSAMYLCASSPPRDRDSYEQYFGPGTRLTVT.

The chain employs TRBV20-1 and TRBJ2-7; perhaps D is TRBD1 or TRBD2 (5 bases each). The V gene's germline CDR1 is DFQATT and CDR2 SNEGSKA (reference sequence). The V and J ends lost 6 bases and 3 bases respectively, with 18 bases between them. There are 14 residues in the CDR3. The CDR3 DNA is TGCAGTGCGAACCATGAGGGGTTCATCTACGAGCAGTACTTC. It codes for CSANHEGFIYEQYF.

V is TRBV12-3 or TRBV12-4 and J is TRBJ2-7; the match to TRBD2 covers 11 bases. The CDR3 has 15 residues. V was clipped by 5 bases and J by 5 bases; unmatched bases: 8. The CDR3 loop is CASSPYSGRDNEQYF. CDR3 bases: TGTGCCAGCAGTCCCTATAGCGGGAGGGACAACGAGCAGTACTTC.

This clonotype was counted between two and nine times. The CDR3 bases are TGTGCCAGCAGTGGTTTTCCTGAGCAGTTCTTC. Its protein product is CASSGFPEQFF. The V gene is TRBV6-1, the J gene TRBJ2-1; D gene unclear. This CDR3 has 11 amino acids. V shed 4 bases and J shed 9 bases, with 7 bases lying between them. Per germline, CDR1 MNHNS and CDR2 SASEGT.

In its sample, this clonotype was seen a few times. V and J are TRBV3-1 and TRBJ2-5; 11 positions match TRBD2. The germline V gene encodes CDR1 LGHDT and CDR2 YNNKEL (reference sequence). Trimming removed 1 base from V and 1 base from J; junction bases left unmatched: 2. The CDR3 spans 16 residues. This CDR3 reads CASSQALAGGQETQYF. The CDR3 DNA sequence: TGTGCCAGCAGCCAAGCGCTAGCGGGAGGCCAAGAGACCCAGTACTTC.

This clonotype was seen repeatedly, ten times or more. The chain has TRBV30 and TRBJ1-4; D is uncertain. Trimming removed 3 bases at V and 1 base at J, with 6 bases between. The CDR3 consists of 13 residues. Germline lookup yields CDR1 GTSNPN and CDR2 SVGIG (reference sequence). Here the CDR3 DNA reads TGTGCCTGGAGACGGCTAACTAATGAAAAACTGTTTTTT. It specifies CAWRRLTNEKLFF.

This clonotype was detected only a few times. The V call is TRBV20-1, the J call TRBJ2-7; 9 bases map to TRBD1. CDR3 size: 13 residues. Trimming removed 5 bases from V and 0 bases from J; junction bases left unmatched: 2. Germline V CDR1 and CDR2: DFQATT, SNEGSKA (reference sequence). CDR3 loop: CSADRGGSYEQYF. Written as DNA, the CDR3 is TGCAGTGCTGACAGGGGGGGCTCCTACGAGCAGTACTTC.